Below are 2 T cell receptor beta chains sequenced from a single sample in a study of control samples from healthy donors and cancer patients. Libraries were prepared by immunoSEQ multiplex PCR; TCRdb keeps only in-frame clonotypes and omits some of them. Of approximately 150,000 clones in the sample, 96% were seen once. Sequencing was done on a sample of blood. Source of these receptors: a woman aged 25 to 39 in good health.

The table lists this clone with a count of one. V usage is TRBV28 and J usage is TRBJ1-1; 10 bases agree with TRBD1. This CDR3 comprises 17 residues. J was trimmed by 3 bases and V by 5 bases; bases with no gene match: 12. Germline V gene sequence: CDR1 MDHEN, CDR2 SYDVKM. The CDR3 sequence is CASSPGQGMLWDTEAFF. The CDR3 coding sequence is TGTGCCAGCAGTCCGGGACAGGGGATGTTGTGGGACACTGAAGCTTTCTTT. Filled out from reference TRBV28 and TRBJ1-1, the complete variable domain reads DVKVTQSSRYLVKRTGEKVFLECVQDMDHENMFWYRQDPGLGLRLIYFSYDVKMKEKGDIPEGYSVSREKKERFSLILESASTNQTSMYLCASSPGQGMLWDTEAFFGQGTRLTVV.

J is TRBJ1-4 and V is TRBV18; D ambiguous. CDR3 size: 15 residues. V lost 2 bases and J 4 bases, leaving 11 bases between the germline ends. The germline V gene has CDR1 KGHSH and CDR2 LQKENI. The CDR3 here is CASSPSYSGNEKLFF. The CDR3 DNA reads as TGTGCCAGCTCACCATCCTACAGCGGTAATGAAAAACTGTTTTTT.